These 10 T cell receptor beta chains were sequenced from one sample in a study of blood T cell repertoires in COVID-19. The data were produced by immunoSEQ multiplex PCR, yet TCRdb's version contains in-frame clones alone and is incomplete. The data contain fewer than 300,000 clones, approximately 91% of them seen just once; the ten biggest clones take up approximately 2.5%. Sequencing was done on a sample of PBMCs or T cells enriched from blood (not recorded which). The source is a middle-aged woman with acute COVID-19.

The rearrangement uses TRBV28 and TRBJ2-7; D may be TRBD1 (6 bases). The CDR3 totals 15 residues. Germline V gene sequence: CDR1 MDHEN, CDR2 SYDVKM. The V gene lost 2 bases and the J gene lost 6 bases, with 17 bases spanning the gap. CDR3 in amino acids: CASSLVGGLSFEQYF. In DNA form, the CDR3 reads TGTGCCAGCAGTTTAGTTGGGGGCTTGAGCTTCGAGCAGTACTTC.

The V and J genes are TRBV7-2 and TRBJ2-7; 7 bases are shared with TRBD2. The V gene end was trimmed by 6 bases and the J gene end by 2 bases; junction bases not matched to a gene: 10. This CDR3 spans 15 amino acids. The germline CDR1 and CDR2 sequences are SGHTA and FQGNSA. CDR3 region: CASSPLARDPYEQYF. In nucleotides, the CDR3 is TGTGCCAGCAGTCCACTAGCGAGGGATCCCTACGAGCAGTACTTC.

The chain employs TRBV4-1 and TRBJ2-5; 10 nucleotides line up with TRBD2. Germline CDR1 reads MGHRA; CDR2 reads YSYEKL. This CDR3 has 15 residues. After removal of 4 bases from V and 2 bases from J, the junction contained 4 bases not matched to a gene. CDR3 in amino acids: CASSLAGGSQETQYF. Written as DNA, the CDR3 is TGCGCCAGCAGCCTAGCGGGGGGCTCGCAAGAGACCCAGTACTTC.

V gene TRBV15 combines with J gene TRBJ2-5, with D maybe TRBD1 (6 bases). This CDR3 spans 17 amino acids. Trimming shortened V by 1 base and J by 1 base, and 16 bases separated the two germline ends. CDR1 and CDR2 (germline): LNHNV, YYDKDF (reference sequence). The CDR3 protein is CATSRGRDRTLQETQYF. Written as DNA, the CDR3 is TGTGCCACCAGCAGAGGCAGAGACAGGACCCTCCAAGAGACCCAGTACTTC.

In this sample, this clone turned up a few times. CDR3 residues: CASSPETGHYEQYF. The CDR3 coding sequence is TGTGCCAGCTCACCAGAAACAGGGCACTACGAGCAGTACTTC. The chain couples TRBV18 to TRBJ2-7; possible D gene TRBD1, 6 bases. V lost 2 bases and J lost 3, with 11 bases in between. The CDR3 is 14 amino acids. Looked up from germline, CDR1 is KGHSH and CDR2 is LQKENI.

The chain couples TRBV7-9 to TRBJ2-1, with 13 positions matching TRBD2. J was trimmed by 9 bases and V by 7 bases; bases with no gene match: 9. The germline CDR1 and CDR2 sequences are SEHNR and FQNEAQ (reference sequence). The CDR3 has 15 residues. The CDR3 DNA follows: TGTGCCAGCACCCCGGGACTAGCGGGAACGGGTGAGCAGTTCTTC. This translates into CASTPGLAGTGEQFF.

V gene TRBV29-1 combines with J gene TRBJ2-7; 10 bases line up with TRBD1. CDR3 size: 14 residues. V lost 6 bases and J lost 2; bases outside the gene matches: 7. Germline V lookup: CDR1 SQVTM, CDR2 ANQGSEA. The CDR3 here is CSVDGTGDTYEQYF. The CDR3 nucleotides are TGCAGCGTGGATGGGACAGGGGATACCTACGAGCAGTACTTC.

This rearrangement joins TRBV18 to TRBJ2-7, with 7 bases that match TRBD2. The CDR3 loop spans 14 amino acids. J was trimmed by 4 bases and V by 4 bases; bases with no gene match: 7. CDR1 and CDR2 (germline): KGHSH, LQKENI. The CDR3 sequence: CASSRAGEGYEQYF. In DNA form, the CDR3 reads TGTGCCAGCTCACGGGCGGGAGAGGGGTACGAGCAGTACTTC.

CDR3 loop: CASSSGTRTSNEQFF. In DNA, the CDR3 is TGCGCCAGCAGTTCCGGGACTAGGACCTCCAATGAGCAGTTCTTC. The chain joins TRBV5-1 to TRBJ2-1; 8 nucleotides line up with TRBD2. Germline CDR1 reads SGHRS; CDR2 reads YFSETQ. The CDR3 extends over 15 amino acids. The V gene end was trimmed by 5 bases and the J gene end by 6 bases; junction bases not matched to a gene: 10.

This sequence joins TRBV11-2 and TRBJ1-6; D not resolved. Germline values: CDR1 SGHAT, CDR2 FQNNGV. With 0 bases removed from V and 11 bases from J, the gap between germline ends came to 8 bases. CDR3 length equals 13 residues. CDR3: CASSLDTFPPLHF. In DNA form, the CDR3 reads TGTGCCAGCAGCTTAGATACTTTCCCACCCCTCCACTTT.